Listed below are T cell receptor beta chains from one sample, sequenced in a study of CD8 T cells in Susac syndrome. TCRdb processed the immunoSEQ multiplex PCR reads anew with MiXCR; each CDR3 protein has one entry. Of approximately 160,000 distinct CDR3 sequences detected, approximately 94% appear once; the ten largest clones hold 0.085% to 0.095%. Source material: CD4+ T cells from PBMCs. These TCRs come from a human donor with multiple sclerosis. CDR3s include the opening cysteine and the closing phenylalanine or tryptophan. The D gene is left open where the match is weak. Where a row states a size, it is once, few, many or the class of an expanded clone; other rows omit it.

cdr3_nt,cdr3_aa,clone_size,d_call,v_call,j_call
TGTGCCATCCGGGAGGGAGAGACCCAGTACTTC,CAIREGETQYF,.,TRBD2,TRBV10-3,TRBJ2-5
TGTGCCACCAGCAGAGACGTGACCCAGTACTTC,CATSRDVTQYF,.,.,TRBV15,TRBJ2-5
TGTGCCAGCAGCGGATTAGCTGCCGGGCCGAAGGTGCAGTTCTTC,CASSGLAAGPKVQFF,.,.,TRBV7-9,TRBJ2-1
TGTGCCAGCAGCCTCCAGCAACTAGCGAAATTCACAGATACGCAGTATTTT,CASSLQQLAKFTDTQYF,.,TRBD2,TRBV11-2,TRBJ2-3
TGTGCCAGCAGCCTCATTGGGGGGGCCACTGAAGCTTTCTTT,CASSLIGGATEAFF,.,.,TRBV25-1,TRBJ1-1
TGTGCCAGCTCACCCAGGAGAGAAGAGACCCAGTACTTC,CASSPRREETQYF,.,.,TRBV18,TRBJ2-5
TGTGCCAGCAGTTTAACAGGGGGCGCTGGTCAGCCCCAGCATTTT,CASSLTGGAGQPQHF,.,TRBD1,TRBV12-3/TRBV12-4,TRBJ1-5
TGTGCCAGCAGCCCGGGACAGCTTAGCAATCAGCCCCAGCATTTT,CASSPGQLSNQPQHF,.,TRBD1,TRBV12-3/TRBV12-4,TRBJ1-5
TGTGCCAGCAGCGTAGCTAGCGGGGCGAACACCGGGGAGCTGTTTTTT,CASSVASGANTGELFF,.,TRBD2,TRBV9,TRBJ2-2
TGTGCCTGGAGGGAGGGCGGGCCCCAGTACTTC,CAWREGGPQYF,.,.,TRBV30,TRBJ2-5
TGTGCCAGCAGCGTAGGTGGTGGGATGTACACTGAGCAGTTCTTC,CASSVGGGMYTEQFF,.,.,TRBV9,TRBJ2-1
TGTGCCACCAGTGATAGGATGGGTGAAGCTTTCTTT,CATSDRMGEAFF,once,.,TRBV24-1,TRBJ1-1
TGTGCCAGCAGTACAACTAGCGGAAATTACAATGAGCAGTTCTTC,CASSTTSGNYNEQFF,.,TRBD2,TRBV6-5,TRBJ2-1
TGTGCCAGCAGCTCACCGACTATTAGAGGAGCTTTCTTT,CASSSPTIRGAFF,.,.,TRBV7-6,TRBJ1-1
TGTGCCAGCAGCCAAGATGGGGCAGCGTACTTAAATGGCTACACCTTC,CASSQDGAAYLNGYTF,.,.,TRBV3-1,TRBJ1-2
TGTGCCACCCTTGACGGCAACTATGGCTACACCTTC,CATLDGNYGYTF,.,.,TRBV10-3,TRBJ1-2
TGCGCCAGCAGCCTTCCAGGACTAGCTACCTACGAGCAGTACTTC,CASSLPGLATYEQYF,.,TRBD2,TRBV5-1,TRBJ2-7
TGCAGCGTTTCCCTCGGACAGTCGGGTCCCAATGAGCAGTTCTTC,CSVSLGQSGPNEQFF,.,.,TRBV29-1,TRBJ2-1
TGTGCCAGCTCACCCCGGGACAGGAGCTCCTACGAGCAGTACTTC,CASSPRDRSSYEQYF,.,TRBD1,TRBV18,TRBJ2-7
TGTGCCATCAGTCCCGGGACAGGGGAAGAGACCCAGTACTTC,CAISPGTGEETQYF,.,TRBD1,TRBV10-3,TRBJ2-5
TGTGCCAGCTCACCAATTAGTTGGGATGAGCAGTTCTTC,CASSPISWDEQFF,.,.,TRBV18,TRBJ2-1
TGTGCCAGCAGTTACGGTGGCCCACAAGAGACCCAGTACTTC,CASSYGGPQETQYF,.,.,TRBV6-2/TRBV6-3,TRBJ2-5
TGTGCCAGCAGCTTACCCGGATACACAGATACGCAGTATTTT,CASSLPGYTDTQYF,.,.,TRBV7-8,TRBJ2-3
TGTGCCTGGACTGCTAGCGGGAGTGTAAACATTCAGTACTTC,CAWTASGSVNIQYF,.,TRBD2,TRBV30,TRBJ2-4
TGCAGCCTTGGACAAGACTATGGCTACACCTTC,CSLGQDYGYTF,once,.,TRBV29-1,TRBJ1-2
TGTGCCACCAGTGATTTGTACACTCAAGAGACCCAGTACTTC,CATSDLYTQETQYF,once,.,TRBV24-1,TRBJ2-5
TGTGCCAGCAGTTACCCCGAAGGAGGGGGCAACCAGCCCCAGCATTTT,CASSYPEGGGNQPQHF,.,TRBD1,TRBV6-6,TRBJ1-5
TGTGCCAGCAGGCCATTTAGGGGGCGCGAAGATACGCAGTATTTT,CASRPFRGREDTQYF,.,TRBD1,TRBV7-2,TRBJ2-3
TGTGCCAGCAGTTTAAGCTCCGGCACGAGATTCTTC,CASSLSSGTRFF,.,.,TRBV12-3/TRBV12-4,TRBJ2-1
TGTGCCAGCAGTTTCACAGTAGGTGAGCAGTTCTTC,CASSFTVGEQFF,.,.,TRBV7-9,TRBJ2-1
TGTGCCAGCTCACCCCCAGCCAGGAACACCGGGGAGCTGTTTTTT,CASSPPARNTGELFF,few,.,TRBV18,TRBJ2-2
TGCGCCAGCAGCTTGGAGGGGTTTGGGGATCAGCCCCAGCATTTT,CASSLEGFGDQPQHF,.,.,TRBV5-1,TRBJ1-5